This T cell receptor (beta chain) came from a study of blood T cell repertoires in COVID-19. Using immunoSEQ multiplex PCR, the repertoire was profiled, and TCRdb retains in-frame clones only, with some absent. Altogether about 210,000 clones are present, almost 85% being singletons, with the ten largest covering approximately 12%. The receptor comes from a woman between 40 and 55 years old with acute or convalescent COVID-19. Sequencing used peripheral blood.

The CDR3 reads CASSGGVSSGELFF. In nucleotides, the CDR3 is TGTGCCAGCAGCGGGGGGGTCTCTTCCGGGGAGCTGTTTTTT. The J gene is TRBJ2-2, the V gene TRBV9, with a possible D match to TRBD2 (6 bases). This CDR3 region has 14 residues. Per germline, CDR1 SGDLS and CDR2 YYNGEE. V was cut by 3 bases and J by 6 bases, with 12 bases left in between.